A selection of T cell receptor beta chains follows, all from one sample in a study of blood T cell repertoires in COVID-19. This table comes from immunoSEQ multiplex PCR, and its TCRdb copy is limited to in-frame clones, with some not included. The table lists 85,000 to 120,000 clones, 60% to 85% of them singletons, with 5% to 7.5% in the top ten. The sequencing sample was made of peripheral blood. Receptor source: a man older than 75 with COVID-19, enrolled during active disease. Both conserved end residues are part of each CDR3. The D gene is left open where the match is weak. The size entry is marked missing in some rows and otherwise reads once, few, many or a size class.

V gene: TRBV7-2
J gene: TRBJ2-1
clone size: NA
D gene: NA
CDR3 length: 15
CDR3 protein: CASSLAGGPYNEQFF
CDR3 DNA: TGTGCCAGCAGCTTAGCGGGAGGCCCGTACAATGAGCAGTTCTTC

V gene: TRBV7-9
J gene: TRBJ2-1
clone size: NA
D gene: TRBD2
CDR3 length: 15
CDR3 protein: CASSLGLAGEDEQFF
CDR3 DNA: TGTGCCAGCAGCTTAGGGCTAGCGGGAGAGGATGAGCAGTTCTTC

V gene: TRBV4-2
J gene: TRBJ2-7
clone size: few
D gene: TRBD2
CDR3 length: 15
CDR3 protein: CASSQEPSGAYEQYF
CDR3 DNA: TGTGCCAGCAGCCAAGAACCTAGCGGGGCCTACGAGCAGTACTTC

V gene: TRBV19
J gene: TRBJ2-5
clone size: NA
D gene: TRBD1
CDR3 length: 12
CDR3 protein: CASKGGQETQYF
CDR3 DNA: TGTGCCAGTAAAGGGGGCCAGGAGACCCAGTACTTC

V gene: TRBV2
J gene: TRBJ1-1
clone size: NA
D gene: NA
CDR3 length: 14
CDR3 protein: CASSWLGTNTEAFF
CDR3 DNA: TGTGCCAGCAGTTGGTTGGGCACGAACACTGAAGCTTTCTTT

V gene: TRBV27
J gene: TRBJ2-7
clone size: NA
D gene: NA
CDR3 length: 13
CDR3 protein: CASSLGPAYEQYF
CDR3 DNA: TGTGCCAGCAGTTTAGGTCCAGCCTACGAGCAGTACTTC

V gene: TRBV10-3
J gene: TRBJ1-1
clone size: NA
D gene: NA
CDR3 length: 12
CDR3 protein: CAISPKNTEAFF
CDR3 DNA: TGCGCCATCAGTCCCAAGAACACTGAAGCTTTCTTT

V gene: TRBV5-8
J gene: TRBJ1-4
clone size: few
D gene: TRBD1
CDR3 length: 15
CDR3 protein: CASSPGTGQNEKLFF
CDR3 DNA: TGTGCCAGCAGCCCCGGGACAGGTCAGAATGAAAAACTGTTTTTT

V gene: TRBV28
J gene: TRBJ1-1
clone size: NA
D gene: NA
CDR3 length: 14
CDR3 protein: CASSLSGFITEAFF
CDR3 DNA: TGTGCCAGCAGCCTTTCAGGGTTTATCACTGAAGCTTTCTTT

V gene: TRBV4-2
J gene: TRBJ2-7
clone size: NA
D gene: NA
CDR3 length: 14
CDR3 protein: CASSQGNRENEQYF
CDR3 DNA: TGTGCCAGCAGCCAAGGCAACAGGGAGAACGAGCAGTACTTC

V gene: TRBV2
J gene: TRBJ1-5
clone size: NA
D gene: NA
CDR3 length: 14
CDR3 protein: CASSADSGYQPQHF
CDR3 DNA: TGTGCCAGCAGTGCGGACAGCGGATATCAGCCCCAGCATTTT

V gene: TRBV28
J gene: TRBJ1-2
clone size: NA
D gene: NA
CDR3 length: 12
CDR3 protein: CASSHPGYGYTF
CDR3 DNA: TGTGCCAGCAGTCATCCAGGCTATGGCTACACCTTC

V gene: TRBV6-5
J gene: TRBJ2-5
clone size: NA
D gene: TRBD2
CDR3 length: 15
CDR3 protein: CASSYGLAGKETQYF
CDR3 DNA: TGTGCCAGCAGTTATGGGCTAGCGGGAAAAGAGACCCAGTACTTC

V gene: TRBV19
J gene: TRBJ1-6
clone size: NA
D gene: TRBD1
CDR3 length: 16
CDR3 protein: CASLTGDRGMNSPLHF
CDR3 DNA: TGTGCCAGCCTGACCGGGGACAGGGGTATGAATTCACCCCTCCACTTT

V gene: TRBV19
J gene: TRBJ2-1
clone size: NA
D gene: TRBD2
CDR3 length: 17
CDR3 protein: CASSTPGGRPSHNEQFF
CDR3 DNA: TGTGCCAGTAGTACCCCGGGGGGAAGGCCTTCCCACAATGAGCAGTTCTTC

V gene: TRBV7-7
J gene: TRBJ2-1
clone size: NA
D gene: NA
CDR3 length: 15
CDR3 protein: CASSLQPQGEDEQFF
CDR3 DNA: TGTGCTAGCAGCTTACAACCACAGGGTGAGGATGAGCAGTTCTTC

V gene: TRBV5-1
J gene: TRBJ2-1
clone size: NA
D gene: TRBD2
CDR3 length: 14
CDR3 protein: CASGSSGSLDEQFF
CDR3 DNA: TGCGCCAGCGGATCTAGCGGGAGTCTGGATGAGCAGTTCTTC

V gene: TRBV30
J gene: TRBJ1-6
clone size: once
D gene: NA
CDR3 length: 16
CDR3 protein: CAWTYGQILYNSPLHF
CDR3 DNA: TGTGCCTGGACATATGGACAGATATTATATAATTCACCCCTCCACTTT

V gene: TRBV9
J gene: TRBJ2-7
clone size: NA
D gene: NA
CDR3 length: 14
CDR3 protein: CASSPWTTSYEQYF
CDR3 DNA: TGTGCCAGCAGCCCTTGGACTACGAGCTACGAGCAGTACTTC

V gene: TRBV28
J gene: TRBJ1-2
clone size: NA
D gene: NA
CDR3 length: 13
CDR3 protein: CASSLPGSYGYTF
CDR3 DNA: TGTGCCAGCAGTCTCCCGGGAAGCTATGGCTACACCTTC

V gene: TRBV4-1
J gene: TRBJ1-2
clone size: NA
D gene: TRBD1
CDR3 length: 15
CDR3 protein: CASSQTGQSYYGYTF
CDR3 DNA: TGCGCCAGCAGCCAAACGGGACAGTCTTACTATGGCTACACCTTC

V gene: TRBV7-2
J gene: TRBJ2-3
clone size: NA
D gene: NA
CDR3 length: 15
CDR3 protein: CASSLVSANTDTQYF
CDR3 DNA: TGTGCCAGCAGCTTAGTGAGCGCTAACACAGATACGCAGTATTTT

V gene: TRBV28
J gene: TRBJ1-1
clone size: once
D gene: NA
CDR3 length: 13
CDR3 protein: CASSFYGGTEAFF
CDR3 DNA: TGTGCCAGCAGTTTTTATGGGGGGACTGAAGCTTTCTTT

V gene: TRBV30
J gene: TRBJ1-5
clone size: NA
D gene: NA
CDR3 length: 18
CDR3 protein: CAWSPSRQSLYSNQPQHF
CDR3 DNA: TGTGCCTGGAGCCCGAGTAGACAGTCTCTCTATAGCAATCAGCCCCAGCATTTT